This TCR beta chain was sequenced in a study of blood T cell repertoires in COVID-19. Study summary: PBMCs, B-cell-depleted T cells, or T cells provided the cDNA or gDNA that made up the material.

In the study's own analysis: Nucleated cell counts were estimated from reference gene primer amplification. Assay: immunoSEQ multiplex PCR; the TCRdb copy retains only in-frame clones and omits some. That table furnishes V, J and clone size, whereas the DNA furnished D and trimming. The sample consists of 89,000 or so clones, approximately 81% of them appearing once. The V segment lost 4 bases and the J segment 7 bases; nucleotides outside the gene matches: 5. There are 15 residues in the CDR3. Germline CDR1 SGHDN, CDR2 FVKESK. Sample: peripheral blood. The V gene is TRBV14, the J gene TRBJ1-6, with 9 bases identical to TRBD1. The sequence came from an elderly man with acute or convalescent COVID-19. In nucleotides, the CDR3 is TGTGCCAGCAGCCGCCGGGACAGGGCGAATTCACCCCTCCACTTT. The encoded protein is CASSRRDRANSPLHF.